This TCR beta chain is drawn from a study of response to subunit inactivated influenza vaccine. Each CDR3 protein gets one entry after TCRdb re-called the RT-PCR reads with MiXCR. The sample shows around 790,000 distinct CDR3 sequences, 21% of them seen only once. Study findings and constraints: That few new T cells are recruited by each seasonal influenza vaccination was the authors' suggestion.

Concerning this clonotype itself: Its antigen is still unknown.

The source was PBMCs from blood, collected 4 to 6 days after vaccination. The receptor comes from a man aged 45-60 years who received an inactivated influenza vaccine.

The CDR3 bases are TGCAGTGCACTTGGACAGGGGTATGAAAAACTGTTTTTT. Translating gives CSALGQGYEKLFF. The V call is TRBV20-1, the J call TRBJ1-4; 9 nucleotides agree with TRBD1. CDR3 length: 13 residues. J gave up 6 bases and V 6 bases, and 5 bases lay outside the gene matches. Germline CDR1 and CDR2: DFQATT and SNEGSKA (reference sequence).